This TCR beta chain was found in a study of CD8 T cells in ankylosing spondylitis (dated by TCRdb to about 2017). Notes on the research overall: The study profiled T cell receptor beta repertoires in healthy donors and ankylosing spondylitis patients to find disease-linked TCR variants. The full study cohort comprised about 23 ankylosing spondylitis patients and 110 or so healthy donors. Peripheral blood was sampled, and synovial fluid was also collected from ankylosing spondylitis patients. Results and caveats for the whole study, not just this receptor: A CD8+ phenotype was shown by the disease-linked clones, which were found at relatively low frequencies in peripheral blood. According to the report, matched synovial fluid samples from ankylosing spondylitis patients were significantly enriched for the disease-linked clones. A TCR beta motif of several highly homologous amino acid variants appeared characteristic of blood from ankylosing spondylitis patients. Some motif variants were previously reported in synovial fluid and blood of reactive arthritis patients, suggesting common disease-initiation mechanisms.

For sequencing, an Illumina HiSeq 2500 was employed. TCR beta libraries were prepared by quantitative 5'-RACE with molecular barcodes. Processing in the source paper ran as follows. Disease-linked TCR variants were identified with a new computational method built on a probabilistic model of VDJ rearrangement. TCRdb ran its own pipeline on the public reads, namely fastp trimming at Q25 and MiXCR clone calling, and kept in-frame beta chains. Identical CDR3 proteins give one entry, which carries the most common genes and DNA. For this entry, the V and J calls and clone size follow TCRdb and not the study's own pipeline. This sample lists 450,000 or so distinct CDR3 sequences; about 25% were detected once. The top ten clonotypes cover roughly 0.9% of the sample. A word on this clonotype: Its antigen is unknown. No per-base quality is available; no much larger clone lies one base away.

The sequence was obtained from a male donor with ankylosing spondylitis. The sequencing input was blood, either unsorted or a sorted T cell fraction (not recorded which).

The CDR3 corresponds to CASSPGQGLYEQYF. The DNA is TGCGCCAGCAGCCCAGGACAGGGCCTGTACGAGCAGTACTTC. The receptor chain draws on TRBV5-1 and TRBJ2-7, with 8 middle bases fitting TRBD1. The CDR3 contains 14 residues, cysteine and phenylalanine counted. Only the CDR3 part of the read is kept: 42 bases, read in frame from the first base. The junction shows trimming of 4 bases on V and 4 bases on J, and the gene matches do not reach 7 bases of it. The germline V gene encodes CDR1 SGHRS and CDR2 YFSETQ.